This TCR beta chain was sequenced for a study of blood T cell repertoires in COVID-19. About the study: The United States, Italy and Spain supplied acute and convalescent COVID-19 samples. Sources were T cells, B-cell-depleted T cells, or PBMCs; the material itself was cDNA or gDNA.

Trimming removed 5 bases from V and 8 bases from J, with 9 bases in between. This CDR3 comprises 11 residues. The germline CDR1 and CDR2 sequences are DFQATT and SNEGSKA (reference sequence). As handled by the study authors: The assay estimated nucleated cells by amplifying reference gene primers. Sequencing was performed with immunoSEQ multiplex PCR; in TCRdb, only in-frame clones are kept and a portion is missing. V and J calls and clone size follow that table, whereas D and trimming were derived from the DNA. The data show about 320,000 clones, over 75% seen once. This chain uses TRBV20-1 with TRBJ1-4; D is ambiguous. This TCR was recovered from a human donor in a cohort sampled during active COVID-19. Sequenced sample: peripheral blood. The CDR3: CSAEITEKLFF. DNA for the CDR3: TGCAGTGCTGAAATAACAGAAAAACTGTTTTTT.